The 11 T cell receptor beta chains listed next were all sequenced from one sample in a study of control samples from healthy donors and cancer patients. The method was immunoSEQ multiplex PCR; TCRdb's version includes in-frame clones alone and lacks a portion of them. The sample gives just over 90,000 clones, about 88% of which show up once; around 1.3% is in the top ten. The sequenced sample was blood. Receptors originate from a woman aged 50 to 60 in good health.

The rearrangement joins TRBV5-6 to TRBJ2-7; 9 nucleotides line up with TRBD1. CDR1 is SGHDT and CDR2 is YYEEEE in the germline V gene. This CDR3 spans 13 amino acids. V lost 4 bases and J lost 4; bases outside the gene matches: 3. This CDR3 is CASSQDRGYEQYF. The CDR3 coding sequence is TGTGCCAGCAGCCAGGACAGGGGATACGAGCAGTACTTC.

This clone was seen once. CDR3: CASRISHSGNTIYF. CDR3 bases: TGTGCCAGCAGAATCTCCCACTCTGGAAACACCATATATTTT. V and J are TRBV6-5 and TRBJ1-3; D is ambiguous. With 6 bases removed from V and 0 bases from J, the gap between germline ends came to 9 bases. This CDR3 comprises 14 residues. CDR1 is MNHEY, CDR2 SVGAGI, per germline.

The chain employs TRBV5-1 and TRBJ1-1; a possible D gene is TRBD1 (5 bases). The CDR3 contains 15 residues. With 0 bases removed from V and 3 bases from J, the gap between germline ends came to 12 bases. Germline CDR1 SGHRS, CDR2 YFSETQ. The CDR3 bases are TGCGCCAGCAGCTTGGTCAGGGCTAGTGACACTGAAGCTTTCTTT. It specifies CASSLVRASDTEAFF.

The CDR3 is CASSFMGGDRNSPLHF. The CDR3 DNA is TGTGCCAGCAGCTTTATGGGGGGCGACCGGAATTCACCCCTCCACTTT. The chain carries TRBV11-2 and TRBJ1-6; maybe TRBD1 (6 bases). Trimming took 3 bases from V and 7 from J, leaving 16 bases between them. Germline V gene data show CDR1 as SGHAT and CDR2 as FQNNGV. This CDR3 contains 16 residues.

V usage is TRBV4-1 and J usage is TRBJ2-6; TRBD1 or TRBD2 may be the D gene (5 bases each). Germline-derived CDR1 and CDR2 are MGHRA and YSYEKL. The CDR3 loop spans 16 amino acids. Trimming shortened V by 1 base and J by 4 bases, and 11 bases separated the two germline ends. The CDR3 loop is CASSQVTGAGANVLTF. The CDR3 region has the DNA TGCGCCAGCAGCCAAGTCACCGGGGCGGGGGCCAACGTCCTGACTTTC.

This clone was seen a single time. This chain joins TRBV4-2 and TRBJ2-7; no firm D call. Trimming took 1 base from V and 11 from J, leaving 15 bases between them. The CDR3 runs 13 residues. Germline values: CDR1 LGHNA, CDR2 YNFKEQ. In DNA form, the CDR3 reads TGTGCCAGCAGCCAAGGGATTGGGGATATGGAGTACTTC. Translating it yields CASSQGIGDMEYF.

V is TRBV19 and J is TRBJ1-1, with TRBD1 matching 7 bases. The CDR3 length is 15 residues. Germline CDR1 reads LNHDA; CDR2 reads SQIVND (reference sequence). J lost 3 bases, V lost 4 bases, and 8 bases had no gene match. The CDR3 loop is CASSSEGAVDTEAFF. CDR3 coding DNA: TGTGCCAGTAGTAGCGAGGGGGCAGTGGACACTGAAGCTTTCTTT.

The chain links TRBV7-2 to TRBJ2-5, with TRBD2 matching over 14 bases. Per the germline V gene, CDR1 is SGHTA and CDR2 is FQGNSA. V was pared by 5 bases and J by 3 bases, with 11 bases of the junction left unmatched. CDR3 size: 18 residues. In nucleotides, the CDR3 is TGTGCCAGCAGCCAGGGGAGACTAGCGGGAGGGCCGGAAGAGACCCAGTACTTC. This translates into CASSQGRLAGGPEETQYF.

V is TRBV21-1 and J is TRBJ1-6; whether TRBD1, the table's D call, matches the DNA was not checked. TRBV21-1 is flagged as a pseudogene. The CDR3 extends over 18 amino acids. In DNA, the CDR3 is TGTGCCAGCAGCAAAGCAGGGCCAGGGGAGTCCTATAATTCACCCCTCCACTTT. Its protein product is CASSKAGPGESYNSPLHF.

The chain uses TRBV28 and TRBJ2-7; tentatively, D is TRBD2 (5 bases). Germline CDR1 and CDR2: MDHEN and SYDVKM. With 3 bases removed from V and 9 bases from J, the gap between germline ends came to 9 bases. This CDR3 spans 11 amino acids. CDR3 coding DNA: TGTGCCAGCAGTTTCAGAGGGAGGCAGTACTTC. This sequence encodes CASSFRGRQYF.

Within the sample, this clone is medium-sized. The chain carries TRBV7-2 and TRBJ2-3; a weak D match, TRBD2 (6 bases). CDR1 is SGHTA and CDR2 is FQGNSA in the germline V gene. The CDR3 sequence is 16 residues long. The V gene lost 1 base and the J gene lost 0 bases, with 11 bases spanning the gap. As DNA, the CDR3 is TGTGCCAGCAGCTTAGTGTGGGGGACTAGCACAGATACGCAGTATTTT. As protein: CASSLVWGTSTDTQYF.